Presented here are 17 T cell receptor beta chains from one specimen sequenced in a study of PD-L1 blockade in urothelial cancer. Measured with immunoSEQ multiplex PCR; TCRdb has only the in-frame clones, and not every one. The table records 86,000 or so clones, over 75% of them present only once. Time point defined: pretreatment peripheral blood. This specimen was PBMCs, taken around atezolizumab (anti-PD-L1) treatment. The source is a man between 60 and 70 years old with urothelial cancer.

CDR3 residues: CAGLFRGLWETQYF. The CDR3 DNA reads TGTGCCGGTTTGTTCAGGGGGCTTTGGGAGACCCAGTACTTC. The chain employs TRBV30 and TRBJ2-5; the match to TRBD1 covers 8 bases. V shed 8 bases, J shed 5 bases, and the junction held 13 bases outside the gene matches. CDR3 length equals 14 residues. Germline CDR1 GTSNPN, CDR2 SVGIG (reference sequence).

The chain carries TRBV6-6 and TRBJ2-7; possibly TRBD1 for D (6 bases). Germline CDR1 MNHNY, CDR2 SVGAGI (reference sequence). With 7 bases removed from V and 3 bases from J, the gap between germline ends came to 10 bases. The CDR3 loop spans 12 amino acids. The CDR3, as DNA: TGTGCCAGCAATGGACAGAACTACGAGCAGTACTTC. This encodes CASNGQNYEQYF.

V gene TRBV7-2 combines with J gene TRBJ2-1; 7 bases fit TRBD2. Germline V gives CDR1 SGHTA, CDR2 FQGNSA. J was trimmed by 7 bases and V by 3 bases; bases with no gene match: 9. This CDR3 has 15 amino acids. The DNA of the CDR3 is TGTGCCAGCAGCTTTACGGGGGGATTGGGGAATGAGCAGTTCTTC. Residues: CASSFTGGLGNEQFF. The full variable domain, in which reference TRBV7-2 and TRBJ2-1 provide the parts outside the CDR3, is GAGVSQSPSNKVTEKGKDVELRCDPISGHTALYWYRQSLGQGLEFLIYFQGNSAPDKSGLPSDRFSAERTGGSVSTLTIQRTQQEDSAVYLCASSFTGGLGNEQFFGPGTRLTVL.

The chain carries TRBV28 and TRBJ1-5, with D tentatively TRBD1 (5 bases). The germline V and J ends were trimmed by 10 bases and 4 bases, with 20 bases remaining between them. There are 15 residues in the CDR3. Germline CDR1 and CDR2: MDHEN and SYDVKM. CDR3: CATWGGAGTNQPQHF. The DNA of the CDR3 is TGTGCCACCTGGGGTGGGGCCGGTACTAATCAGCCCCAGCATTTT.

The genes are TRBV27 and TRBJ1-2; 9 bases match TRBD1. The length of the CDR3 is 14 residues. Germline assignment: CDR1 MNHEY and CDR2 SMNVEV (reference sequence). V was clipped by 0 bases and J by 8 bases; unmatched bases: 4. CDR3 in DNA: TGTGCCAGCAGTTTATCTGGGACAGGGTACGGCTACACCTTC. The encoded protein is CASSLSGTGYGYTF.

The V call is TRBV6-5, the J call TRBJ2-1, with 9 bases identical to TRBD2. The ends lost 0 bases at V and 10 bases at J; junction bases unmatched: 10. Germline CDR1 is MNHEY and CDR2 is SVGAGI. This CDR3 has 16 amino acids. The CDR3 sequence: CASSYSGAGGPWEQFF. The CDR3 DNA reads TGTGCCAGCAGTTACTCGGGCGCGGGAGGGCCTTGGGAGCAGTTCTTC.

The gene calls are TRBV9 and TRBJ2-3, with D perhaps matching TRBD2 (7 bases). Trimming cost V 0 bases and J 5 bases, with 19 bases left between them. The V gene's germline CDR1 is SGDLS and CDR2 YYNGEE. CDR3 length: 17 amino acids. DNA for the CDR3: TGTGCCAGCAGCGTAGATATTGTTGGGGGGGCATTAGATACGCAGTATTTT. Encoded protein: CASSVDIVGGALDTQYF.

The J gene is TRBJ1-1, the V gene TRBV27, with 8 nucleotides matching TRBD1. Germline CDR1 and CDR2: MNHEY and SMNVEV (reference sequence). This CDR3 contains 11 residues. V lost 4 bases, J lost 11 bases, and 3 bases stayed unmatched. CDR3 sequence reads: CASSSGQAAFF. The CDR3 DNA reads TGTGCCAGCAGTTCGGGACAGGCCGCTTTCTTT.

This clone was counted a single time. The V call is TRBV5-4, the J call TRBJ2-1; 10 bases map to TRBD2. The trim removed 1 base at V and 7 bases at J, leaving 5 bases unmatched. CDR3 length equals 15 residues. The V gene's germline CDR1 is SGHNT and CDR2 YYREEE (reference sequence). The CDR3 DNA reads TGTGCCAGCAGCTTGCTAGCGGGAGTCGTAAATGAGCAGTTCTTC. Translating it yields CASSLLAGVVNEQFF.

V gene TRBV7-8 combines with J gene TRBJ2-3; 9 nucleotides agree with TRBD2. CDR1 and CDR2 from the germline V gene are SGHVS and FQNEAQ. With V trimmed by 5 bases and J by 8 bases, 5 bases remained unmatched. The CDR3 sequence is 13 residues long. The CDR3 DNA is TGTGCCAGCAGCGCAGCGGGAGGAGCTACGCAGTATTTT. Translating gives CASSAAGGATQYF.

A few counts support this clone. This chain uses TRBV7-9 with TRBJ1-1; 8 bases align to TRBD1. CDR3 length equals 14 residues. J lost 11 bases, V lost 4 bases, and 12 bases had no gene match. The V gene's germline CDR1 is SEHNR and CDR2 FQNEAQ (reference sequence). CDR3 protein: CASSYGADRGGAFF. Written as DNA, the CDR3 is TGTGCCAGCAGCTACGGTGCTGACAGGGGTGGCGCTTTCTTT.

In nucleotides, the CDR3 is TGTGCCAGCAGCTTAGTTGGCGGGGGGGCCACAGATACGCAGTATTTT. Translating it yields CASSLVGGGATDTQYF. V and J are TRBV7-2 and TRBJ2-3; 9 positions match TRBD2. This CDR3 contains 16 residues. J gave up 2 bases and V 1 base, and 4 bases lay outside the gene matches. Germline V gene data show CDR1 as SGHTA and CDR2 as FQGNSA. Based on the CDR3 plus reference TRBV7-2 and TRBJ2-3, the full variable domain is GAGVSQSPSNKVTEKGKDVELRCDPISGHTALYWYRQSLGQGLEFLIYFQGNSAPDKSGLPSDRFSAERTGGSVSTLTIQRTQQEDSAVYLCASSLVGGGATDTQYFGPGTRLTVL.

The CDR3 loop reads CASSQGLAGGVDTQYF. The CDR3 DNA is TGCGCCAGCAGCCAAGGACTAGCGGGAGGGGTAGATACGCAGTATTTT. The chain joins TRBV4-1 to TRBJ2-3; 14 bases fit TRBD2. J gave up 5 bases and V 1 base, and 2 bases lay outside the gene matches. This CDR3 is 16 amino acids long. CDR1 is MGHRA and CDR2 is YSYEKL in the germline V gene.

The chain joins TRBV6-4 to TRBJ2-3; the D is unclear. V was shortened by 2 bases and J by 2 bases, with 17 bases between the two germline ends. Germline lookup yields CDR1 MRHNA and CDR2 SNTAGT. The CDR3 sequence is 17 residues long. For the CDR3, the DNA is TGTGCCAGCAGTGACGACCCGGCCGGAGTCCCCACAGATACGCAGTATTTT. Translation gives CASSDDPAGVPTDTQYF.

The chain's CDR3 is CASSSGTGTDTQYF. CDR3 nucleotides: TGTGCCAGTAGTAGCGGGACTGGCACAGATACGCAGTATTTT. The chain has TRBV19 and TRBJ2-3; possibly TRBD2 for D (6 bases). CDR1 and CDR2 from the germline V gene are LNHDA and SQIVND (reference sequence). With 4 bases removed from V and 1 base from J, the gap between germline ends came to 9 bases. This CDR3 region has 14 residues.

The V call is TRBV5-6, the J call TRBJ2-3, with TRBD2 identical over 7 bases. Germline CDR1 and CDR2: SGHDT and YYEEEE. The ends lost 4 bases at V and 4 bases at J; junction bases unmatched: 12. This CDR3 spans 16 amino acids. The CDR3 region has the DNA TGTGCCAGCAGCCTGGCGGGGGAAGGGTTCGCAGATACGCAGTATTTT. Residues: CASSLAGEGFADTQYF.

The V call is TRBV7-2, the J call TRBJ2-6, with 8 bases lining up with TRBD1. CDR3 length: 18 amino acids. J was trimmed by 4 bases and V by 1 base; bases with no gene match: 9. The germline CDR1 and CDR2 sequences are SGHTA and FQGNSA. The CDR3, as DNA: TGTGCCAGCAGCTTAGGAGGTCAGGGGGCGGGAGGGGCCAACGTCCTGACTTTC. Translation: CASSLGGQGAGGANVLTF.